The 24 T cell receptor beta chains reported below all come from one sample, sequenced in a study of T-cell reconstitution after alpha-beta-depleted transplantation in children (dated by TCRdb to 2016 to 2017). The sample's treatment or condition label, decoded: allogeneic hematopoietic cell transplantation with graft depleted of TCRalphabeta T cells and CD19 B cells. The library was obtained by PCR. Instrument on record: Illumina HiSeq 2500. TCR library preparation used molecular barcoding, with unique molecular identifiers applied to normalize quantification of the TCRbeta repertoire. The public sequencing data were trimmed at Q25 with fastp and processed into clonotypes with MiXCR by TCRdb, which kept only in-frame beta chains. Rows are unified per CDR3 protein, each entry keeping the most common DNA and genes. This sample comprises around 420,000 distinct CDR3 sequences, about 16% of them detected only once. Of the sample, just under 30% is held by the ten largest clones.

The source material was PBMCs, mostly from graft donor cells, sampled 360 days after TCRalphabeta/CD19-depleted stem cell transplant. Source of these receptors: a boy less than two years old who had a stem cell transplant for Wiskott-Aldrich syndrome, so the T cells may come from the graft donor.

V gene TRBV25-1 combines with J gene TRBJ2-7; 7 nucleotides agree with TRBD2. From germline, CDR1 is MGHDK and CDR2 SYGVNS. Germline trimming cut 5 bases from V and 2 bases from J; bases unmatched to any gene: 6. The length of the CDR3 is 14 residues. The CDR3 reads CASSPSGRTYEQYF. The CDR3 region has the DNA TGTGCCAGCAGTCCTAGCGGTAGGACCTACGAGCAGTACTTC.

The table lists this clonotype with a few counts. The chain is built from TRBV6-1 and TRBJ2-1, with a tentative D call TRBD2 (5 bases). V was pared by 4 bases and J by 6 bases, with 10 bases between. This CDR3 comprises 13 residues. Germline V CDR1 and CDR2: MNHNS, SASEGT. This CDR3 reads CASSARGSNEQFF. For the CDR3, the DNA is TGTGCCAGCAGTGCCCGGGGATCCAATGAGCAGTTCTTC.

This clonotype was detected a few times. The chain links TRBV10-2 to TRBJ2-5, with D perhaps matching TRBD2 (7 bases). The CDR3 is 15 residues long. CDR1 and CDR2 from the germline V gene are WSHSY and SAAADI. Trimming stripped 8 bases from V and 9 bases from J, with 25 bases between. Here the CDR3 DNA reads TGCGCCAGCTTGGGGGGGCGGGGGCCCCCATTGGCCCAGTACTTC. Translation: CASLGGRGPPLAQYF.

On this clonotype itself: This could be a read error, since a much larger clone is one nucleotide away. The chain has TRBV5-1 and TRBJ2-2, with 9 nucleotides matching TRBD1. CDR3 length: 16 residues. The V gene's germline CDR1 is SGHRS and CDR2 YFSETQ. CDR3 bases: TGCGCCAGCAGCTTGGCGGGACAGGGAAACATCGGGGAGCTGTTTTTT. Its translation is CASSLAGQGNIGELFF.

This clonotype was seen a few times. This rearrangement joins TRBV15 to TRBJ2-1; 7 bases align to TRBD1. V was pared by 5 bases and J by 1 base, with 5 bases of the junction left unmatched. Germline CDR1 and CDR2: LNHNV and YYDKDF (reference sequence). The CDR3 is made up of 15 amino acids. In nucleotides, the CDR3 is TGTGCCACCAGCTCAGACAGGGCGTCCTACAATGAGCAGTTCTTC. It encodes CATSSDRASYNEQFF. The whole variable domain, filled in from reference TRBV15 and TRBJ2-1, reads DAMVIQNPRYQVTQFGKPVTLSCSQTLNHNVMYWYQQKSSQAPKLLFHYYDKDFNNEADTPDNFQSRRPNTSFCFLDIRSPGLGDTAMYLCATSSDRASYNEQFFGPGTRLTVL.

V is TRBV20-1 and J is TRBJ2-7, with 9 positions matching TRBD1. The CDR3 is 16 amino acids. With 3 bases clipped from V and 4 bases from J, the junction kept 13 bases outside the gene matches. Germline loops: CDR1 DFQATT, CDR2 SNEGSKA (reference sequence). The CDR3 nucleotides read TGCAGTGCTAGCCGGTGGCGACAGGGGGAAAGTTACGAGCAGTACTTC. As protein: CSASRWRQGESYEQYF.

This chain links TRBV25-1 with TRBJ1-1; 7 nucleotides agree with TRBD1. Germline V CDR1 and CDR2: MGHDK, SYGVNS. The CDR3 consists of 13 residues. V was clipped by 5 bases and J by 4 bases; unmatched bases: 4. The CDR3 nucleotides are TGTGCCAGCAGTAGAACAGGGGCCACTGAAGCTTTCTTT. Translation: CASSRTGATEAFF.

This CDR3 reads CASRRAGGSYEQYF. Written as DNA, the CDR3 is TGTGCCAGCAGAAGAGCGGGAGGTTCCTACGAGCAGTACTTC. The chain employs TRBV7-2 and TRBJ2-7, with 9 bases aligning to TRBD2. Trimming cost V 6 bases and J 1 base; bases outside gene matches: 4. The germline gives CDR1 SGHTA, CDR2 FQGNSA. The CDR3 has 14 amino acids.

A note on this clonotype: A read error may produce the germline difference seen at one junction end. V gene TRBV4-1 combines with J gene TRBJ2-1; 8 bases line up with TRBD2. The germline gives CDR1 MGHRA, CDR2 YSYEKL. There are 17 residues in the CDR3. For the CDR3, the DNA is TGCGCCAGCAGCAAAGAGATAGCGGGAAGCTCCTACAATGAGCAGTTCTTC. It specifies CASSKEIAGSSYNEQFF.

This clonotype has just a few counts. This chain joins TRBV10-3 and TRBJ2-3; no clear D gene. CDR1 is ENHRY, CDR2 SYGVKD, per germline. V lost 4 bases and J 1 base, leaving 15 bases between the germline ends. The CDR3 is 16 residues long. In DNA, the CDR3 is TGTGCCATCAGTGGCCTCGAACGTACGGGCACAGATACGCAGTATTTT. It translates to CAISGLERTGTDTQYF.

CDR3 DNA: TGTGCCAGCAGCTTGAGGGGGGCCGGTAGCTCCTACGAGCAGTACTTC. Translating it yields CASSLRGAGSSYEQYF. The V and J genes are TRBV3-1 and TRBJ2-7, with D possibly called TRBD1 or TRBD2 (6 bases each). Germline values: CDR1 LGHDT, CDR2 YNNKEL (reference sequence). V was pared by 5 bases and J by 0 bases, with 17 bases between. This CDR3 is built from 16 residues.

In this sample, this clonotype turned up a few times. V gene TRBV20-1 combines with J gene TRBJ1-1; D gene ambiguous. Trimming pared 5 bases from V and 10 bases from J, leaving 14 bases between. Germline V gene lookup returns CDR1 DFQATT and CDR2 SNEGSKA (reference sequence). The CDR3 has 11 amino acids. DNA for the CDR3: TGCAGTGCTCGAGGAGCGGCGGGAGCTTTCTTT. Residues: CSARGAAGAFF.

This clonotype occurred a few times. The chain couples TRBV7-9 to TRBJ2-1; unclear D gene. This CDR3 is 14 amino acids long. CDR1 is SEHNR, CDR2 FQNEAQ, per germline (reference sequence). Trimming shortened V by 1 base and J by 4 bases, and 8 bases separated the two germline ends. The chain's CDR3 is CASSLESNYNEQFF. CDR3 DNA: TGTGCCAGCAGCTTAGAGAGCAATTACAATGAGCAGTTCTTC.

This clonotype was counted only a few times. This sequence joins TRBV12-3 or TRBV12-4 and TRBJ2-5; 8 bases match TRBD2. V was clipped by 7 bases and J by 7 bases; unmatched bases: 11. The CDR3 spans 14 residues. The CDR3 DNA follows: TGTGCCAGCACCCCGGGACTAGGATGGGTGACCCAGTACTTC. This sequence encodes CASTPGLGWVTQYF.

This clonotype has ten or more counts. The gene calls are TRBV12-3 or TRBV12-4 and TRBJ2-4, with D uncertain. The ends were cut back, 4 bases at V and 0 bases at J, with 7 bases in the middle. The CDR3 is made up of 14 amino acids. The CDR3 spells CASSSYKAKNIQYF. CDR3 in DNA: TGTGCCAGCAGTTCCTACAAAGCCAAAAACATTCAGTACTTC.

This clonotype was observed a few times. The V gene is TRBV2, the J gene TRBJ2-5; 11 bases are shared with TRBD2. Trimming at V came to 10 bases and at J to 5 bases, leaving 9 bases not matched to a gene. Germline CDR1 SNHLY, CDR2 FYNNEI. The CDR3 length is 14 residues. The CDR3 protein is CATGSGGAGETQYF. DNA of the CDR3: TGTGCCACTGGTAGCGGGGGGGCCGGGGAGACCCAGTACTTC.

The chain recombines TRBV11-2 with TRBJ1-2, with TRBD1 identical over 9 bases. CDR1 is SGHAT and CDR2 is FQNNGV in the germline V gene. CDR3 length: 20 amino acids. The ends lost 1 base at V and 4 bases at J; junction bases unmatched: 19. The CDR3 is CASSLVRLGLGDRAPYGYTF. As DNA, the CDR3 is TGTGCCAGCAGCTTAGTACGACTAGGCCTCGGGGACAGGGCTCCCTATGGCTACACCTTC.

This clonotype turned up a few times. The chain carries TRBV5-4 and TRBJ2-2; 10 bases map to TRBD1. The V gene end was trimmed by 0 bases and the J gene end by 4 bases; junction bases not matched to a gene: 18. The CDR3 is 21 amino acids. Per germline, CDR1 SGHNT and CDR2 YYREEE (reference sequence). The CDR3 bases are TGTGCCAGCAGCTTGGCCTTTGGGACAGGGGACGTCCTTACCCTCACCGGGGAGCTGTTTTTT. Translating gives CASSLAFGTGDVLTLTGELFF.

The CDR3 sequence: CASSVGGSGVGGYQETQYF. CDR3 DNA: TGTGCCAGCAGCGTAGGAGGCTCGGGGGTCGGGGGGTACCAAGAGACCCAGTACTTC. V is TRBV9 and J is TRBJ2-5; 7 positions match TRBD2. The length of the CDR3 is 19 residues. The V segment lost 0 bases and the J segment 0 bases; nucleotides outside the gene matches: 14. CDR1 and CDR2 (germline): SGDLS, YYNGEE.

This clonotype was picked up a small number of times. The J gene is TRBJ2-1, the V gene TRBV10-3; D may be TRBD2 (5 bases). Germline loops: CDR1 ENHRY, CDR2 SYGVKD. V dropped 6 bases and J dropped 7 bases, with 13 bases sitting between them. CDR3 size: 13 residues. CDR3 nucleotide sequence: TGTGCCATCAGGGACTCGGACTGGAATGAGCAGTTCTTC. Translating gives CAIRDSDWNEQFF.

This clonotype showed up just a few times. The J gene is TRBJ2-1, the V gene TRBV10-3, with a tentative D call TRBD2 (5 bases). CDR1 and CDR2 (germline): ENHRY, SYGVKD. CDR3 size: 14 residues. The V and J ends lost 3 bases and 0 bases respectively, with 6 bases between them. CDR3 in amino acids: CAISETSSYNEQFF. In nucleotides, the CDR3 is TGTGCCATCAGTGAAACTAGCTCCTACAATGAGCAGTTCTTC.

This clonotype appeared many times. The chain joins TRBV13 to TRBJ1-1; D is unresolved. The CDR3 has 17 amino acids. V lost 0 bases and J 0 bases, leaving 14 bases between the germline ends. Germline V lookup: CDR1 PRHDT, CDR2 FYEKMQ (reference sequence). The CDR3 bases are TGTGCCAGCAGCTTAGGATGGACCGCCAAGGTGAACACTGAAGCTTTCTTT. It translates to CASSLGWTAKVNTEAFF.

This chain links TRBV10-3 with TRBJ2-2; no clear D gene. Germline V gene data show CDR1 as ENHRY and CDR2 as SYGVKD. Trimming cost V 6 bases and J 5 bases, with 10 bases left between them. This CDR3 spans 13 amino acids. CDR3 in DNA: TGTGCCATCAGCTATCGGATGACCGGGGAGCTGTTTTTT. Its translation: CAISYRMTGELFF.

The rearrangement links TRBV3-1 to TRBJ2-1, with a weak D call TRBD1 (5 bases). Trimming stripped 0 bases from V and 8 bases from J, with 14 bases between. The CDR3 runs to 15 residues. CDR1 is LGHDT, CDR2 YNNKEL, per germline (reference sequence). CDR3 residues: CASSQEGAGWDEQFF. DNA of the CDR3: TGTGCCAGCAGCCAAGAGGGTGCAGGGTGGGATGAGCAGTTCTTC.